What follows are 15 T cell receptor beta chains derived from one specimen sequenced in a study of chemoradiotherapy in HPV16-positive cancers. TCRdb's table, derived via immunoSEQ multiplex PCR, lists solely in-frame clones and lacks some. The table records 700 to 1,000 clones, about three quarters of them present only once. The sample in question was tumor tissue, obtained from a patient who underwent chemoradiotherapy. These receptors originate from a human donor with HPV-associated anogenital cancer.

V is TRBV9 and J is TRBJ2-3; 10 bases map to TRBD2. V lost 0 bases and J lost 2; bases outside the gene matches: 9. The CDR3 extends over 18 amino acids. Per germline, CDR1 SGDLS and CDR2 YYNGEE. The CDR3 sequence is CASSVASSSGGPTDTQYF. The DNA of the CDR3 is TGTGCCAGCAGCGTAGCTTCATCTAGCGGGGGCCCCACAGATACGCAGTATTTT.

The chain carries TRBV6-1 and TRBJ1-2; 12 nucleotides align to TRBD1. The J segment lost 8 bases and the V segment lost 0 bases, leaving 13 bases of the junction unmatched. Germline CDR1 is MNHNS and CDR2 is SASEGT. The CDR3 covers 18 residues. The CDR3 here is CASSEASFWGQGAGGYTF. The CDR3 DNA sequence: TGTGCCAGCAGTGAAGCGTCATTTTGGGGACAGGGGGCAGGCGGCTACACCTTC.

This chain joins TRBV2 and TRBJ2-7, with D tentatively TRBD1 or TRBD2 (5 bases each). The germline V and J ends were trimmed by 7 bases and 1 base, with 11 bases remaining between them. CDR1 SNHLY and CDR2 FYNNEI come from the germline V gene. This CDR3 is built from 13 residues. CDR3 nucleotides: TGTGCCAGCACGGGGCAGTCATCCTACGAGCAGTACTTC. This encodes CASTGQSSYEQYF. The entire variable domain, with the rest obtained from reference TRBV2 and TRBJ2-7, is as follows: EPEVTQTPSHQVTQMGQEVILRCVPISNHLYFYWYRQILGQKVEFLVSFYNNEISEKSEIFDDQFSVERPDGSNFTLKIRSTKLEDSAMYFCASTGQSSYEQYFGPGTRLTVT.

The gene calls are TRBV29-1 and TRBJ2-3; 8 bases fit TRBD2. The V segment lost 8 bases and the J segment 2 bases; nucleotides outside the gene matches: 12. Germline values: CDR1 SQVTM, CDR2 ANQGSEA. The CDR3 totals 15 residues. CDR3 region: CSPKARGEPTDTQYF. The CDR3 region has the DNA TGCAGCCCAAAAGCGCGGGGGGAGCCCACAGATACGCAGTATTTT.

The chain employs TRBV5-1 and TRBJ1-2; maybe TRBD1 (6 bases). The CDR3 extends over 15 amino acids. Trimming left V 0 bases short and J 1 base short, with 10 bases between. Germline-derived CDR1 and CDR2 are SGHRS and YFSETQ. For the CDR3, the DNA is TGCGCCAGCAGCTTGGGCGGGGGCAGTAACTATGGCTACACCTTC. Amino acids: CASSLGGGSNYGYTF.

The CDR3 nucleotides read TGTGCCTGGAGTGTCGGGGTCACTGAAGCTTTCTTT. Translation gives CAWSVGVTEAFF. The V call is TRBV30, the J call TRBJ1-1, with D unresolved. V was cut by 0 bases and J by 4 bases, with 6 bases left in between. CDR1 GTSNPN and CDR2 SVGIG come from the germline V gene (reference sequence). The CDR3 sequence is 12 residues long.

Regarding this clone: One junction end does not reproduce the germline sequence, and a read error may be involved. The V and J genes are TRBV4-2 and TRBJ2-1; D perhaps matches TRBD2 (5 bases). Looked up from germline, CDR1 is LGHNA and CDR2 is YNFKEQ. The CDR3 covers 19 residues. The CDR3 coding sequence is TGTGCCAGCAGCCAAGATCAACGCGGCCAAGCTACGGGGTACACTGAGCAGTTCTTC. Its protein is CASSQDQRGQATGYTEQFF.

CDR3 sequence: CASSGLQGNIQYF. The CDR3 coding sequence is TGTGCCAGCAGCGGATTACAGGGGAACATTCAGTACTTC. The rearrangement links TRBV5-6 to TRBJ2-4; 7 nucleotides agree with TRBD1. Germline V lookup: CDR1 SGHDT, CDR2 YYEEEE. The CDR3 consists of 13 residues. Trimming removed 4 bases from V and 7 bases from J; junction bases left unmatched: 5.

This sequence joins TRBV15 and TRBJ2-7, with a possible D match to TRBD2 (6 bases). Germline loops: CDR1 LNHNV, CDR2 YYDKDF (reference sequence). V was clipped by 7 bases and J by 5 bases, with 21 bases between them. The CDR3 sequence is 15 residues long. The CDR3 region is CATTKQGAGIDEQYF. The CDR3 nucleotides are TGTGCCACCACGAAACAAGGTGCGGGGATCGACGAGCAGTACTTC. Drawing the rest from reference TRBV15 and TRBJ2-7, the complete variable domain is DAMVIQNPRYQVTQFGKPVTLSCSQTLNHNVMYWYQQKSSQAPKLLFHYYDKDFNNEADTPDNFQSRRPNTSFCFLDIRSPGLGDTAMYLCATTKQGAGIDEQYFGPGTRLTVT.

The chain couples TRBV18 to TRBJ2-1; no clear D gene. The CDR3 extends over 12 amino acids. The germline CDR1 and CDR2 sequences are KGHSH and LQKENI. Trimming removed 6 bases from V and 15 bases from J, with 18 bases in between. Here the CDR3 DNA reads TGTGCCAGCTCTTCCATCTTACAATTGAGGTTCTTC. Encoded protein: CASSSILQLRFF. Based on the CDR3 plus reference TRBV18 and TRBJ2-1, the full variable domain is NAGVMQNPRHLVRRRGQEARLRCSPMKGHSHVYWYRQLPEEGLKFMVYLQKENIIDESGMPKERFSAEFPKEGPSILRIQQVVRGDSAAYFCASSSILQLRFFGPGTRLTVL.

This rearrangement joins TRBV19 to TRBJ1-1; weak D call: TRBD1 (6 bases). The V gene's germline CDR1 is LNHDA and CDR2 SQIVND (reference sequence). Deletions cut 6 bases from V and 10 bases from J, with 18 bases between. This CDR3 comprises 13 residues. The CDR3, as DNA: TGTGCCAGTAGCGGGGGGGCAGGCCAGAGAGCTTTCTTT. Translating gives CASSGGAGQRAFF.

This clone was observed a handful of times. CDR3 DNA sequence: TGTGCCAGCAGGGGCTTCTACGAGCAGTACTTC. This sequence encodes CASRGFYEQYF. This chain links TRBV2 with TRBJ2-7; D is uncertain. The ends were cut back, 6 bases at V and 3 bases at J, with 6 bases in the middle. Germline values: CDR1 SNHLY, CDR2 FYNNEI. The CDR3 loop spans 11 amino acids.

The rearrangement uses TRBV6-4 and TRBJ2-5; the D gene is possibly TRBD1 (5 bases). Trimming cost V 2 bases and J 2 bases, with 15 bases left between them. The CDR3 extends over 16 amino acids. CDR1 and CDR2 (germline): MRHNA, SNTAGT. As DNA, the CDR3 is TGTGCCAGCAGTGACCTTCTTCAGGGTTTACAAGAGACCCAGTACTTC. Translated, it gives CASSDLLQGLQETQYF.

The chain recombines TRBV9 with TRBJ2-7; D is possibly TRBD2 (7 bases). Germline CDR1 reads SGDLS; CDR2 reads YYNGEE. The CDR3 loop spans 14 amino acids. With 0 bases removed from V and 2 bases from J, the gap between germline ends came to 9 bases. CDR3 protein: CASSVGGGPYEQYF. CDR3 nucleotides: TGTGCCAGCAGCGTAGGGGGGGGGCCCTACGAGCAGTACTTC. Filled out from reference TRBV9 and TRBJ2-7, the complete variable domain reads DSGVTQTPKHLITATGQRVTLRCSPRSGDLSVYWYQQSLDQGLQFLIQYYNGEERAKGNILERFSAQQFPDLHSELNLSSLELGDSALYFCASSVGGGPYEQYFGPGTRLTVT.

The chain carries TRBV7-9 and TRBJ1-2; unclear D gene. The V gene lost 7 bases and the J gene lost 5 bases, with 8 bases spanning the gap. This CDR3 has 11 amino acids. Germline-derived CDR1 and CDR2 are SEHNR and FQNEAQ (reference sequence). The CDR3 nucleotides read TGTGCCAGCACCCGCGATTATGGCTACACCTTC. It yields the protein CASTRDYGYTF.